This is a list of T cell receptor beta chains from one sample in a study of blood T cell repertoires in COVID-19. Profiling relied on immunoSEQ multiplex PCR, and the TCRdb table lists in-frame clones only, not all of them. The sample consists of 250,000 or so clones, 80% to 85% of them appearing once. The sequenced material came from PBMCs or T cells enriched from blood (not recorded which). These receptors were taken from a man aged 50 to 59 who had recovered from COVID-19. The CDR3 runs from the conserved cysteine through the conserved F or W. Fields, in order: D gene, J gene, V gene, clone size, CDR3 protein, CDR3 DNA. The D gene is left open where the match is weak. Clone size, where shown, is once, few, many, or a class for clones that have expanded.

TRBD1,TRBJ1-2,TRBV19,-,CASSIQGQGNYGYTF,TGTGCCAGTAGTATCCAGGGACAGGGAAACTATGGCTACACCTTC
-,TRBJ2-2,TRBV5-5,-,CASSLEGGTTGELFF,TGTGCCAGCAGCTTGGAGGGGGGGACCACCGGGGAGCTGTTTTTT
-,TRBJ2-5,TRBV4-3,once,CASSQAGGMETQYF,TGCGCCAGCAGCCAAGCCGGGGGAATGGAGACCCAGTACTTC
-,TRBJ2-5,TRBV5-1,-,CASSLEAGVKTQYF,TGCGCCAGCAGCTTGGAAGCAGGGGTAAAGACCCAGTACTTC
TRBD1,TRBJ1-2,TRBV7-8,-,CASSSSGQGLYGYTF,TGTGCCAGCAGCTCATCGGGACAGGGTTTGTATGGCTACACCTTC
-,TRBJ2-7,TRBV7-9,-,CASEDTNSYEQYF,TGTGCCAGCGAGGACACTAATTCCTACGAGCAGTACTTC
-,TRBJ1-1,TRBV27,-,CASSWRGLNTEAFF,TGTGCCAGCAGTTGGAGGGGTCTGAACACTGAAGCTTTCTTT
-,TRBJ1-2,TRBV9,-,CASSVGGGAIGGYTF,TGTGCCAGCAGCGTAGGAGGGGGAGCGATAGGTGGCTACACCTTC
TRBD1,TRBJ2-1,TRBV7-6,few,CASSLQGQRSEQFF,TGTGCCAGCAGCTTACAGGGACAGAGGAGTGAGCAGTTCTTC
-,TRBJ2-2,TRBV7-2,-,CASSPRMGARELFF,TGTGCCAGCAGCCCAAGAATGGGGGCCCGGGAGCTGTTTTTT
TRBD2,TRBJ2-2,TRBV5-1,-,CASSSLAGGNTGELFF,TGCGCCAGCAGCTCCCTAGCGGGAGGGAACACCGGGGAGCTGTTTTTT
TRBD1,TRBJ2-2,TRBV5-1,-,CASSLRQGVDTGELFF,TGCGCCAGCAGCCTTCGACAGGGTGTGGACACCGGGGAGCTGTTTTTT
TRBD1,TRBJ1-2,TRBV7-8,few,CASSLDNRDRGRRANYGYTF,TGTGCCAGCAGCTTAGACAACCGGGACAGGGGTAGAAGGGCTAACTATGGCTACACCTTC
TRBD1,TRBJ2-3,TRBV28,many,CASSKPGQAQGDTQYF,TGTGCCAGCAGCAAGCCCGGACAGGCTCAGGGAGATACGCAGTATTTT
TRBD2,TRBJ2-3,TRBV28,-,CASRPNRLAGGLRTDTQYF,TGTGCCAGCAGGCCAAACCGACTAGCGGGAGGTCTCCGCACAGATACGCAGTATTTT
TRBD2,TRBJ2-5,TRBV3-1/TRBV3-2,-,CASRVGTSAWETQYF,TGTGCCAGCCGTGTCGGGACTAGCGCCTGGGAGACCCAGTACTTC
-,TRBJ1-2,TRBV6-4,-,CASSDSRFPNYGYTF,TGTGCCAGCAGTGACTCGCGCTTTCCTAACTATGGCTACACCTTC
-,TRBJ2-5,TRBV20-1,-,CSASAYSQEETQYF,TGCAGTGCTAGTGCCTACAGCCAAGAAGAGACCCAGTACTTC